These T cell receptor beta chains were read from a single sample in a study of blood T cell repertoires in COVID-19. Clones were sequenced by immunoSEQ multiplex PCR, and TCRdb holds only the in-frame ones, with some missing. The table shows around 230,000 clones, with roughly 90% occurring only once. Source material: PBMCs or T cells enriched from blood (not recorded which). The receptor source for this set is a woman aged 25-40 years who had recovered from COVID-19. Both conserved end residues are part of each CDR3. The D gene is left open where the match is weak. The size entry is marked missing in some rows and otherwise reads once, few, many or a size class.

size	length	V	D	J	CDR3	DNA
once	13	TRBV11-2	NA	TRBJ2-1	CASRTRRGNEQFF	TGTGCCAGCAGGACCAGACGGGGCAATGAGCAGTTCTTC
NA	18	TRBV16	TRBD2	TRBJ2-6	CASSLRLAGATGANVLTF	TGTGCCAGCAGCCTCCGACTAGCGGGGGCGACTGGGGCCAACGTCCTGACTTTC
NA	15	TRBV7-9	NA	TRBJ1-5	CASSIAGLSNQPQHF	TGTGCCAGCAGTATCGCAGGGTTGAGCAATCAGCCCCAGCATTTT
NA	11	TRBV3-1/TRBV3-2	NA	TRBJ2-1	CASSQGSEQFF	TGTGCCAGCAGCCAAGGGAGTGAGCAGTTCTTC
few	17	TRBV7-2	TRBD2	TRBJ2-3	CASSRGLIVGSTDTQYF	TGTGCCAGCAGCCGGGGACTAATAGTAGGGAGCACAGATACGCAGTATTTT
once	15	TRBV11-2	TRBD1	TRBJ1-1	CASSLRQGSNTEAFF	TGTGCCAGCAGCTTACGACAGGGGTCGAACACTGAAGCTTTCTTT
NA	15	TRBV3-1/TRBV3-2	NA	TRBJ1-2	CASSPPGNSNYGYTF	TGTGCCAGCAGCCCCCCAGGAAACTCTAACTATGGCTACACCTTC
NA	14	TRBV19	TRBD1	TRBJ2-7	CASSPLDRPYEQYF	TGTGCCAGTAGTCCTCTGGACAGGCCCTACGAGCAGTACTTC
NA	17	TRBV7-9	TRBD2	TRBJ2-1	CASSLVSSGGLYNEQFF	TGTGCCAGCAGCTTAGTGTCTAGCGGGGGACTTTACAATGAGCAGTTCTTC
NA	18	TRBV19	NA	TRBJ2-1	CASSIDPHSGPDYNEQFF	TGTGCCAGTAGTATAGATCCCCATTCAGGGCCCGACTACAATGAGCAGTTCTTC
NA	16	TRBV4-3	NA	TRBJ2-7	CASSQGRGTEAYEQYF	TGCGCCAGCAGCCAGGGTCGCGGGACTGAAGCCTACGAGCAGTACTTC
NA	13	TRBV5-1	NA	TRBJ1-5	CASSPGQNQPQHF	TGCGCCAGCAGCCCAGGACAAAATCAGCCCCAGCATTTT
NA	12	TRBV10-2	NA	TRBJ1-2	CASSETEYGYTF	TGCGCCAGCAGTGAAACCGAGTATGGCTACACCTTC
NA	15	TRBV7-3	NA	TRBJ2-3	CASSARSSFADTQYF	TGTGCCAGCAGCGCCAGATCTAGTTTCGCAGATACGCAGTATTTT
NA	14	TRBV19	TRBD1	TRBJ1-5	CASLGQGLNQPQHF	TGTGCCAGTCTGGGACAGGGCCTCAATCAGCCCCAGCATTTT
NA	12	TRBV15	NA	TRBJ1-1	CATSPPGTEAFF	TGTGCCACCAGCCCCCCGGGGACTGAAGCTTTCTTT
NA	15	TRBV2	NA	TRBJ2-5	CASLFLTAGQETQYF	TGTGCCAGCCTATTCCTAACAGCGGGCCAAGAGACCCAGTACTTC
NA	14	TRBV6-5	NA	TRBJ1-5	CASSYSRDNQPQHF	TGTGCCAGCAGTTACAGCAGGGACAATCAGCCCCAGCATTTT
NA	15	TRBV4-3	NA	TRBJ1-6	CASSQDGGGNSPLHF	TGCGCCAGCAGCCAAGATGGGGGGGGTAATTCACCCCTCCACTTT
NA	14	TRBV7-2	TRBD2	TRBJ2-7	CASSQRGGPYEQYF	TGTGCCAGCAGCCAGCGGGGGGGCCCCTACGAGCAGTACTTC
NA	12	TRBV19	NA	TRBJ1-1	CASSSRGEKAFF	TGTGCCAGTAGTTCTCGCGGTGAGAAAGCTTTCTTT
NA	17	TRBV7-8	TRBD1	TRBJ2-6	CASSLHQGARGANVLTF	TGTGCCAGCAGCTTACACCAGGGGGCGAGAGGGGCCAACGTCCTGACTTTC
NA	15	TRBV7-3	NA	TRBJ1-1	CASSLRGGMNTEAFF	TGTGCCAGCAGCTTAAGGGGAGGCATGAACACTGAAGCTTTCTTT
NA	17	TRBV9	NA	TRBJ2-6	CASSVRDSDSGANVLTF	TGTGCCAGCAGCGTACGGGACTCTGACTCTGGGGCCAACGTCCTGACTTTC
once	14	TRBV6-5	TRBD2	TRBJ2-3	CASKGGITTDTQYF	TGTGCCAGCAAGGGAGGGATTACCACAGATACGCAGTATTTT
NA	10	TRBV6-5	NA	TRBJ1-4	CASRGEKLFF	TGTGCCAGCAGGGGCGAAAAACTGTTTTTT
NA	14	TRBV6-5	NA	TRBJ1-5	CASGSAGDNQPQHF	TGTGCCAGCGGCAGCGCAGGGGACAATCAGCCCCAGCATTTT